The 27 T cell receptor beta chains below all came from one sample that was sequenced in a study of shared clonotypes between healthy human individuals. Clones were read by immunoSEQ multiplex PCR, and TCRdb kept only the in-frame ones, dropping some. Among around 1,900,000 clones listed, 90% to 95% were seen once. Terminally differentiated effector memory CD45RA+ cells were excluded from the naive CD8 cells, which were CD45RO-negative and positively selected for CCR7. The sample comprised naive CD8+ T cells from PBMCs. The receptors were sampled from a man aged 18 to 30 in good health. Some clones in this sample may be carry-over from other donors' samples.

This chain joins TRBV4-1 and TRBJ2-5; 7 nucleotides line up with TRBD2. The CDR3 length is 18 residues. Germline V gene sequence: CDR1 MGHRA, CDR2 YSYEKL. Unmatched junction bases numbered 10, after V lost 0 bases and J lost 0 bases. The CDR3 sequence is CASSQEGQLAYYQETQYF. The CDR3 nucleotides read TGCGCCAGCAGCCAAGAAGGCCAACTAGCGTACTACCAAGAGACCCAGTACTTC.

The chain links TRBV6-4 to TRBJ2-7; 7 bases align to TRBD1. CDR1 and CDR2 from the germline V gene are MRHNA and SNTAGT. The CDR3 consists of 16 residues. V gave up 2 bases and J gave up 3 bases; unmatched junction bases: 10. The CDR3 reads CASSDADGQDNYEQYF. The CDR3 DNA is TGTGCCAGCAGTGACGCCGACGGACAGGACAACTACGAGCAGTACTTC.

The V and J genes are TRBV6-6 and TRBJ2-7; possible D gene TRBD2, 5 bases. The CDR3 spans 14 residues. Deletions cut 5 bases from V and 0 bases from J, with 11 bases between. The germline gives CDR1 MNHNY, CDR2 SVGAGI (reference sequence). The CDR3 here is CASSHGGSSYEQYF. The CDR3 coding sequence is TGTGCCAGCAGTCATGGCGGGTCCTCCTACGAGCAGTACTTC.

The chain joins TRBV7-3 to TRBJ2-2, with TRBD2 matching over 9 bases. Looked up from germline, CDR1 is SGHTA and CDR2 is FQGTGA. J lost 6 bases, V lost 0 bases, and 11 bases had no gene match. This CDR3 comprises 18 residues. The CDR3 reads CASSLTSAGGPLAGELFF. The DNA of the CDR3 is TGTGCCAGCAGCTTAACGTCGGCGGGAGGGCCTCTGGCCGGGGAGCTGTTTTTT.

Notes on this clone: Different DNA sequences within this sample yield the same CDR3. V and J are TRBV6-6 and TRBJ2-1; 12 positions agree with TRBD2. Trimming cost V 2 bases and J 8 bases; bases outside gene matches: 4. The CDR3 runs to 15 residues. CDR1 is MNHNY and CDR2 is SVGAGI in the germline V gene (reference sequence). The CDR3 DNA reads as TGTGCCAGCAGTTACCTAGCGGGAGGGCGGGATGAGCAGTTCTTC. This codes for CASSYLAGGRDEQFF.

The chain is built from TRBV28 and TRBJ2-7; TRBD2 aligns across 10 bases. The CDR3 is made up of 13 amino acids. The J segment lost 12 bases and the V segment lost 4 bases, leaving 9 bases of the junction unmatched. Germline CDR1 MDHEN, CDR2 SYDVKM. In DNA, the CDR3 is TGTGCCAGCAGTTCGCCCCATAGCGGGAGGCTGTACTTC. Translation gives CASSSPHSGRLYF.

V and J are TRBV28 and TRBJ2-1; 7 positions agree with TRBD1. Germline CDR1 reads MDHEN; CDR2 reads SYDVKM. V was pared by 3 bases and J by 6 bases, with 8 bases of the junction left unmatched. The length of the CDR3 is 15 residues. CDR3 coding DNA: TGTGCCAGCAGTTTTCTTCGGACAGGTGGCAATGAGCAGTTCTTC. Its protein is CASSFLRTGGNEQFF.

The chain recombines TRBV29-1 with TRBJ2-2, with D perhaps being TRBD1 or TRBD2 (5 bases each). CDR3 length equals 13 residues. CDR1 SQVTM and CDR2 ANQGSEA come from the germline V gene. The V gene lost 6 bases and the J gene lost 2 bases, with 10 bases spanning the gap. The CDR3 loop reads CSVGTENTGELFF. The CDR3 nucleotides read TGCAGCGTCGGGACGGAAAACACCGGGGAGCTGTTTTTT.

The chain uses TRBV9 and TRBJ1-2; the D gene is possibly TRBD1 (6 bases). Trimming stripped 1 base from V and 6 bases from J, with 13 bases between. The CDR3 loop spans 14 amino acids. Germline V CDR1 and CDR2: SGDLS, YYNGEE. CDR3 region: CASSVTNREDGYTF. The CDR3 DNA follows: TGTGCCAGCAGCGTAACTAACAGGGAGGATGGCTACACCTTC.

The CDR3 DNA reads TGTGCCAGCAGCTTAGCTTTACAGACCACAGATACGCAGTATTTT. It specifies CASSLALQTTDTQYF. The chain is built from TRBV11-2 and TRBJ2-3, with D hard to call. Per the germline V gene, CDR1 is SGHAT and CDR2 is FQNNGV. With 1 base removed from V and 2 bases from J, the gap between germline ends came to 10 bases. This CDR3 has 15 residues.

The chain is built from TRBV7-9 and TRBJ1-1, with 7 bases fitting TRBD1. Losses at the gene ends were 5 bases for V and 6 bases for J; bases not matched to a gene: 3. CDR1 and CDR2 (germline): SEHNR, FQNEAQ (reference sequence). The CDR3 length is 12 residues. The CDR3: CASSGGGPEAFF. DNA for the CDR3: TGTGCCAGCAGCGGAGGGGGCCCTGAAGCTTTCTTT.

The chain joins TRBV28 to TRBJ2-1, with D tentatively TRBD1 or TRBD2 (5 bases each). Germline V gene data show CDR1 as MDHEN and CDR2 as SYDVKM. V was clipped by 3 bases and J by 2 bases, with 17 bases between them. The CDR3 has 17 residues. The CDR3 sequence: CASSFWVGGFTYNEQFF. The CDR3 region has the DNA TGTGCCAGCAGTTTTTGGGTTGGGGGTTTTACCTACAATGAGCAGTTCTTC.

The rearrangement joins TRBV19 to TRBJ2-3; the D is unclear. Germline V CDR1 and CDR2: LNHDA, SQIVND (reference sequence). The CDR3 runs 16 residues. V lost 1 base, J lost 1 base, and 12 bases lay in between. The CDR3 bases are TGTGCCAGTAGTATAGTTCGGCAGCTAGGCACAGATACGCAGTATTTT. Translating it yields CASSIVRQLGTDTQYF.

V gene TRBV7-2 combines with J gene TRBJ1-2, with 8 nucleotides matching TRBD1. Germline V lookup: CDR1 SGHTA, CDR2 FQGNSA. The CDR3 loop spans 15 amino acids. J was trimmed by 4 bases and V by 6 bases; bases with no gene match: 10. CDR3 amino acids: CASSILTGVSYGYTF. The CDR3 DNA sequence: TGTGCCAGCAGTATACTGACAGGGGTTAGCTATGGCTACACCTTC. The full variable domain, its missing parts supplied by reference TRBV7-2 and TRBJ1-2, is GAGVSQSPSNKVTEKGKDVELRCDPISGHTALYWYRQSLGQGLEFLIYFQGNSAPDKSGLPSDRFSAERTGGSVSTLTIQRTQQEDSAVYLCASSILTGVSYGYTFGSGTRLTVV.

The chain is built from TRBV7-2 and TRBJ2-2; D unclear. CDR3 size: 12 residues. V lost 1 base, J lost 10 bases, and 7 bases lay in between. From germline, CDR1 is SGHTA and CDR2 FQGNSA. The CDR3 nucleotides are TGTGCCAGCAGCTTAGGAAGTGAGGAGCTGTTTTTT. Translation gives CASSLGSEELFF.

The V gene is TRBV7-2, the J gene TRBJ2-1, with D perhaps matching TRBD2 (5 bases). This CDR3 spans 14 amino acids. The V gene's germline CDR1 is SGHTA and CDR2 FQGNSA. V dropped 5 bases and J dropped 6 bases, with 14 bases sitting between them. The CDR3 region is CASSPGLRPNEQFF. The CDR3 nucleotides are TGTGCCAGCAGCCCTGGACTGAGACCCAATGAGCAGTTCTTC.

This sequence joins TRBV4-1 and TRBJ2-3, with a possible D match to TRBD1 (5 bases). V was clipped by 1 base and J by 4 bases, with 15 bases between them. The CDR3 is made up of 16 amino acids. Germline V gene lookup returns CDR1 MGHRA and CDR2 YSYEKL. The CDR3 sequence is CASSQGGLPPPDTQYF. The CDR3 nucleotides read TGCGCCAGCAGCCAAGGGGGCCTACCGCCCCCAGATACGCAGTATTTT.

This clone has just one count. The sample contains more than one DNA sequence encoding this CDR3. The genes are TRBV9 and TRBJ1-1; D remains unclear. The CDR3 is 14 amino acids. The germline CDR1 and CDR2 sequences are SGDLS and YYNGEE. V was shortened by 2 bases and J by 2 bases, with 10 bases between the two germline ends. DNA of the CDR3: TGTGCCAGCAGCGTCGGGCAGCAAAACACTGAAGCTTTCTTT. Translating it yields CASSVGQQNTEAFF. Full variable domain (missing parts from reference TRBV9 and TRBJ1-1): DSGVTQTPKHLITATGQRVTLRCSPRSGDLSVYWYQQSLDQGLQFLIQYYNGEERAKGNILERFSAQQFPDLHSELNLSSLELGDSALYFCASSVGQQNTEAFFGQGTRLTVV.

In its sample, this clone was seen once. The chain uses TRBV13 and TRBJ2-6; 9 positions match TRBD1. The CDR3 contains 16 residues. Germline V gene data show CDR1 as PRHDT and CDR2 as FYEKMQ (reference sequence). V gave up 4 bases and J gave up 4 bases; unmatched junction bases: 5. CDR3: CASSSQGAPGANVLTF. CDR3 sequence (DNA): TGTGCCAGCAGCTCACAGGGGGCCCCAGGGGCCAACGTCCTGACTTTC.

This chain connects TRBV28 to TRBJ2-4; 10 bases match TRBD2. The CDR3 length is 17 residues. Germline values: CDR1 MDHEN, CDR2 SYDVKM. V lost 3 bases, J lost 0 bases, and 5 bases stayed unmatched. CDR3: CASSFWTSGLAKNIQYF. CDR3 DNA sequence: TGTGCCAGCAGTTTTTGGACTAGCGGTCTAGCCAAAAACATTCAGTACTTC.

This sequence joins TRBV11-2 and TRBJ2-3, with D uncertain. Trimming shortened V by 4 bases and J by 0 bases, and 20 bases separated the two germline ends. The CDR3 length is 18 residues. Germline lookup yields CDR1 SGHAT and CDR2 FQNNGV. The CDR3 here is CASSYPTVQPTSTDTQYF. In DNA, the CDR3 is TGTGCCAGCAGCTACCCGACGGTCCAGCCGACTAGCACAGATACGCAGTATTTT.

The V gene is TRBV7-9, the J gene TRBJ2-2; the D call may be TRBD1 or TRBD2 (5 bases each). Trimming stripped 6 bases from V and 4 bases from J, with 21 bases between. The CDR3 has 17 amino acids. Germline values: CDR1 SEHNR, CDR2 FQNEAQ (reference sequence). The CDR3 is CASSRGTGPLGTGELFF. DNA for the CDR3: TGTGCCAGCAGTCGGGGAACAGGCCCCTTGGGCACCGGGGAGCTGTTTTTT.

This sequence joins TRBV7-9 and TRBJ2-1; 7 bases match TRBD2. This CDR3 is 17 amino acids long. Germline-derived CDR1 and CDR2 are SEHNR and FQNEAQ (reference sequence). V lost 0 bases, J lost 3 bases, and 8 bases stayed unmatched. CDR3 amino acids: CASSLAGRELFYNEQFF. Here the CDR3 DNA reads TGTGCCAGCAGCTTAGCTGGGCGGGAGTTATTCTACAATGAGCAGTTCTTC.

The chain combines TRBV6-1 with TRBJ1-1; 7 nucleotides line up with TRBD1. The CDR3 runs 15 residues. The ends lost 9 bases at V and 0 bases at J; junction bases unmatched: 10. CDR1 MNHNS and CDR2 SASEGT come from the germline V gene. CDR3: CASEGARGMNTEAFF. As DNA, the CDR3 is TGTGCCAGTGAGGGGGCGCGAGGTATGAACACTGAAGCTTTCTTT.

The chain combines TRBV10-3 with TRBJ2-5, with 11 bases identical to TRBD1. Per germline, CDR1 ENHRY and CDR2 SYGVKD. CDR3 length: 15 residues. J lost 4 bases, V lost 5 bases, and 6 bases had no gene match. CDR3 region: CAISPLGTGGETQYF. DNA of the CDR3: TGTGCCATCAGTCCTCTCGGGACAGGGGGAGAGACCCAGTACTTC.

CDR3 residues: CASSPLFGQNSYEQYF. CDR3 DNA sequence: TGTGCCAGCTCACCACTCTTTGGACAGAATTCCTACGAGCAGTACTTC. The chain has TRBV18 and TRBJ2-7, with D perhaps matching TRBD1 (6 bases). The CDR3 sequence is 16 residues long. Per germline, CDR1 KGHSH and CDR2 LQKENI. V was shortened by 1 base and J by 1 base, with 14 bases between the two germline ends.

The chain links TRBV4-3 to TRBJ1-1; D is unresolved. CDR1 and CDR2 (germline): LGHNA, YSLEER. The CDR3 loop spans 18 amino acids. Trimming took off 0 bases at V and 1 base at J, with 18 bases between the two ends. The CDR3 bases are TGCGCCAGCAGCCAAGATCCCCCACCGAAGGCCCCGAACACTGAAGCTTTCTTT. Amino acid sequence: CASSQDPPPKAPNTEAFF.